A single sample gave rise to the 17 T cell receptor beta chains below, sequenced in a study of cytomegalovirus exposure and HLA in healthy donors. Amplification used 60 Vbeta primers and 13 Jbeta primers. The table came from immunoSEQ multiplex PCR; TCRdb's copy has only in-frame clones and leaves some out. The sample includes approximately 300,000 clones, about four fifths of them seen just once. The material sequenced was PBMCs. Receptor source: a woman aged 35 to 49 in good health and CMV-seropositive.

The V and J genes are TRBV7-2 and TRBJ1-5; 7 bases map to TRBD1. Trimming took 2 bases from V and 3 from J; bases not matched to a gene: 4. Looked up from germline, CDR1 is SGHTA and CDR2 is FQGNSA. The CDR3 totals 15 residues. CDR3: CASSLQTGTNQPQHF. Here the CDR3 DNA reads TGTGCCAGCAGCTTACAGACAGGGACCAATCAGCCCCAGCATTTT.

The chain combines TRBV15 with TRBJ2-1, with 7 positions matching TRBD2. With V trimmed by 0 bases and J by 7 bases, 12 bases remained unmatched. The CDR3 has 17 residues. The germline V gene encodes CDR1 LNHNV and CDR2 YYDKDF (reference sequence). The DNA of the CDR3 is TGTGCCACCAGCAGAGATAAGAGAGGCGGGAGTCTGAATGAGCAGTTCTTC. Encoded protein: CATSRDKRGGSLNEQFF.

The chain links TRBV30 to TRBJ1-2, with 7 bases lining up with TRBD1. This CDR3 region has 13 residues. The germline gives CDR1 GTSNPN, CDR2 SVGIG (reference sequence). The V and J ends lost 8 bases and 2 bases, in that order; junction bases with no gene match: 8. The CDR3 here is CAEQGVGNYGYTF. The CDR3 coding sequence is TGTGCCGAGCAGGGGGTTGGGAACTATGGCTACACCTTC. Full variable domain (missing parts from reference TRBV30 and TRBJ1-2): SQTIHQWPATLVQPVGSPLSLECTVEGTSNPNLYWYRQAAGRGLQLLFYSVGIGQISSEVPQNLSASRPQDRQFILSSKKLLLSDSGFYLCAEQGVGNYGYTFGSGTRLTVV.

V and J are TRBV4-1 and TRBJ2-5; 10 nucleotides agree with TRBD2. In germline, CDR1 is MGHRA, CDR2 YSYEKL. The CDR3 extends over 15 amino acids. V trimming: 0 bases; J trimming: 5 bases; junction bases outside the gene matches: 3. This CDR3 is CASSQDLAGVETQYF. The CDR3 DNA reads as TGCGCCAGCAGCCAAGACCTAGCGGGAGTGGAGACCCAGTACTTC.

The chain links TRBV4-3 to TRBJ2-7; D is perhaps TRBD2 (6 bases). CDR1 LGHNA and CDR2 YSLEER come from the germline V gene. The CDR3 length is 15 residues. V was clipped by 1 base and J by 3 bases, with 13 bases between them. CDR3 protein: CASSQGLATNYEQYF. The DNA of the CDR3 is TGCGCCAGCAGCCAAGGGCTAGCGACTAACTACGAGCAGTACTTC.

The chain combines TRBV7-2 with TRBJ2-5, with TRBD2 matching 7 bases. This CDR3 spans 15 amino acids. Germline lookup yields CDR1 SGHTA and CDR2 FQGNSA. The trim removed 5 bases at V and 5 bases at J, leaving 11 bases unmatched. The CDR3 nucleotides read TGTGCCAGCAGCCTCATTGGCGGGAGCACTGAGACCCAGTACTTC. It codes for CASSLIGGSTETQYF.

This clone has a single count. The DNA for the CDR3 is TGTGCCAGCAGCTTAGGGGCAGGGAGGTCACCCCTCCACTTT. It yields the protein CASSLGAGRSPLHF. V gene TRBV7-8 combines with J gene TRBJ1-6, with a tentative D call TRBD1 (5 bases). Germline V lookup: CDR1 SGHVS, CDR2 FQNEAQ. The CDR3 loop spans 14 amino acids. Trimming cost V 1 base and J 10 bases, with 11 bases left between them.

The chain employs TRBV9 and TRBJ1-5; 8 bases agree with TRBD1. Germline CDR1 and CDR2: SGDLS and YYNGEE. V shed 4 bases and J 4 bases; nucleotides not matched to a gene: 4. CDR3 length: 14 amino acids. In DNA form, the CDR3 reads TGTGCCAGCAGCCAGACAGGGGATAATCAGCCCCAGCATTTT. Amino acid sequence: CASSQTGDNQPQHF.

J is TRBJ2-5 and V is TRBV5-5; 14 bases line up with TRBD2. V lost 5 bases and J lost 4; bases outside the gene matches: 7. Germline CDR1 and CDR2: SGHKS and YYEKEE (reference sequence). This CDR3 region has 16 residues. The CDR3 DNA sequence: TGTGCCAGCAGGCCCGGGACTAGCGGGAGTAGAGAGACCCAGTACTTC. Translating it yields CASRPGTSGSRETQYF.

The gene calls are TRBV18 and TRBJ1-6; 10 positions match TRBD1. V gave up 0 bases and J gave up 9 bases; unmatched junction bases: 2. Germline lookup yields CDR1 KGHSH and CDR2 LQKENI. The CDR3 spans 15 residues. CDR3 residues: CASSPPTGGGSPLHF. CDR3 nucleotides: TGTGCCAGCTCACCACCGACAGGGGGCGGTTCACCCCTCCACTTT.

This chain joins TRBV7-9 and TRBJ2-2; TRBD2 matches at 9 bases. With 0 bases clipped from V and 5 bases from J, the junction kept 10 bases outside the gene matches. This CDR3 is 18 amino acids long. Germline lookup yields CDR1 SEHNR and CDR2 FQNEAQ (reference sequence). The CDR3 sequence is CASSLARGGRAVTGELFF. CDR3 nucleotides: TGTGCCAGCAGCTTAGCACGTGGCGGGAGGGCCGTGACCGGGGAGCTGTTTTTT.

This CDR3 reads CASSRHLAGGYNEQFF. CDR3 in DNA: TGTGCCAGTAGTCGTCACCTAGCGGGAGGGTACAATGAGCAGTTCTTC. This rearrangement joins TRBV19 to TRBJ2-1, with 12 bases lining up with TRBD2. Germline CDR1 is LNHDA and CDR2 is SQIVND (reference sequence). CDR3 length: 16 amino acids. The junction had 6 bases not matched to a gene; V was cut back by 5 bases and J by 4 bases. The complete variable domain, with remaining parts taken from reference TRBV19 and TRBJ2-1, reads DGGITQSPKYLFRKEGQNVTLSCEQNLNHDAMYWYRQDPGQGLRLIYYSQIVNDFQKGDIAEGYSVSREKKESFPLTVTSAQKNPTAFYLCASSRHLAGGYNEQFFGPGTRLTVL.

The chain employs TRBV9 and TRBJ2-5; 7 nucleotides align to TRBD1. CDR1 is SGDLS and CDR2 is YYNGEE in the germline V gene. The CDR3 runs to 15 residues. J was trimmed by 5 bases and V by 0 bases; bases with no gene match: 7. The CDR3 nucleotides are TGTGCCAGCAGCGTAGACAGGGGTGGGAAGGAGACCCAGTACTTC. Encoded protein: CASSVDRGGKETQYF. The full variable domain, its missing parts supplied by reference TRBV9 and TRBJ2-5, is DSGVTQTPKHLITATGQRVTLRCSPRSGDLSVYWYQQSLDQGLQFLIQYYNGEERAKGNILERFSAQQFPDLHSELNLSSLELGDSALYFCASSVDRGGKETQYFGPGTRLLVL.

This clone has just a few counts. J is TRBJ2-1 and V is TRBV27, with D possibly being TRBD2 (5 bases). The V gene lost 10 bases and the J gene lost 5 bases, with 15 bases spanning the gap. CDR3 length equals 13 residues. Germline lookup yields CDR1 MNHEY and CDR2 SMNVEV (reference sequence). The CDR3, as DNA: TGTGCCACCAGGCTAGCCTGGAACAATGAGCAGTTCTTC. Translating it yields CATRLAWNNEQFF.

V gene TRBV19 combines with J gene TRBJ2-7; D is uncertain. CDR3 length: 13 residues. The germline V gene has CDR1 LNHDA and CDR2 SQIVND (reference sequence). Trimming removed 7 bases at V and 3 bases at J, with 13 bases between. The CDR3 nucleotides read TGTGCCAGTACCTCGATGGCATACTACGAGCAGTACTTC. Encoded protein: CASTSMAYYEQYF.

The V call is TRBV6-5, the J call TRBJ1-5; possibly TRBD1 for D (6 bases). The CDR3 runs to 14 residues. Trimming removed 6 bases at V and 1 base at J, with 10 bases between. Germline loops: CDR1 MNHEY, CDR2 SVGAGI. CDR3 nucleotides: TGTGCCAGCAGCAACAGGGCCAGCAATCAGCCCCAGCATTTT. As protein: CASSNRASNQPQHF.

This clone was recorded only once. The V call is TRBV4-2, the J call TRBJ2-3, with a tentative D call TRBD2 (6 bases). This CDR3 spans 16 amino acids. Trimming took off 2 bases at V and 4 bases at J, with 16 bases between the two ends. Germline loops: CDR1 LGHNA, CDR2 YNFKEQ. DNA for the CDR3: TGTGCCAGCAGCCAATTGGGGCGGGATGGGTCAGATACGCAGTATTTT. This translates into CASSQLGRDGSDTQYF.